This TCR beta chain stems from a study of cytomegalovirus exposure and HLA in healthy donors. Study-wide results and caveats: TCR beta V- and J-gene trimming, according to a later analysis, was linked to a missense DCLRE1C variant. Per published accounts, TCR beta sequences correctly predicted the HLA-A and HLA-B alleles of most subjects.

This CDR3 comprises 14 residues. Looked up from germline, CDR1 is LNHDA and CDR2 is SQIVND (reference sequence). V was cut by 3 bases and J by 0 bases, with 9 bases left in between. A word on this clone: The antigen remains unidentified.

The PCR used 60 Vbeta and 13 Jbeta primers. Profiling relied on immunoSEQ multiplex PCR, and the TCRdb table lists in-frame clones only, not all of them. This table holds around 130,000 clones, approximately 80% found once. Specimen: PBMCs. This sequence joins TRBV19 and TRBJ2-7; possible D gene TRBD1, 5 bases. This clonotype was sampled from a woman aged 18-35 years in good health and CMV-seronegative. CDR3 sequence (DNA): TGTGCCAGTAGTATTAGTGACAGCTCCTACGAGCAGTACTTC. Residues: CASSISDSSYEQYF.